This T cell receptor beta chain emerged from a study of radiotherapy plus CTLA-4 blockade in lung cancer. Study-level information: Objective response was observed in roughly 20% of patients, and disease control in 30% to 35%.

Receiving focal radiation plus CTLA-4 blockade with ipilimumab were patients who had chemo-refractory metastatic non-small-cell lung cancer. V lost 0 bases and J 8 bases, leaving 10 bases between the germline ends. This CDR3 is built from 13 residues. The germline CDR1 and CDR2 sequences are WNHNN and SYGVQD (reference sequence). TCRdb's copy holds only in-frame clones and misses some; the assay was immunoSEQ multiplex PCR. The sample carries 53,000 or so clones, 70% to 90% recorded once. The chain recombines TRBV10-1 with TRBJ1-2, with D unclear. The receptor's source is a human donor with non-small cell lung cancer whose response to radiotherapy plus ipilimumab could not be evaluated. Material: peripheral blood, obtained from a patient treated with radiotherapy plus ipilimumab. CDR3 in amino acids: CASSESEGFGYTF. CDR3 sequence (DNA): TGCGCCAGCAGTGAGTCGGAGGGATTCGGCTACACCTTC.